This T cell receptor (beta chain) was observed in a study of cytomegalovirus exposure and HLA in healthy donors. On the study more broadly: Genotyping showed 75% to 90% of some 400 donors falling in the Caucasian-associated ancestry cluster.

This CDR3 has 13 amino acids. Deletions cut 6 bases from V and 5 bases from J, with 13 bases between. Looked up from germline, CDR1 is SNHLY and CDR2 is FYNNEI. The study ran its PCR with 60 Vbeta and 13 Jbeta primers. Profiled with immunoSEQ multiplex PCR; TCRdb holds only in-frame clones, not every one. The sample has about 190,000 clones, approximately 86% seen once. The TCR sequence derives from a woman aged 25 to 39 in good health and CMV-seronegative. What was sequenced was PBMCs. The V and J genes are TRBV2 and TRBJ1-1, with D tentatively TRBD1 (6 bases). CDR3 DNA: TGTGCCAGCAGCCCAGAGGGGGTAACTGAAGCTTTCTTT. It codes for CASSPEGVTEAFF.